A single sample gave rise to the 25 T cell receptor beta chains below, sequenced in a study of T-cell reconstitution after alpha-beta-depleted transplantation in children (dated by TCRdb to the mid-2010s). Taken with the paper, the label for treatment or condition translates to: allogeneic hematopoietic cell transplantation with graft depleted of TCRalphabeta T cells and CD19 B cells. Libraries came from PCR. The instrument given in TCRdb is Illumina HiSeq 2500. To normalize quantification of the TCRbeta repertoire, the TCR libraries were built with molecular barcoding that relied on unique molecular identifiers. TCRdb reprocessed the public reads (quality trimming at Q25 with fastp, clone calling with MiXCR) and kept in-frame beta chains. Every CDR3 protein is listed once, alongside the most common genes and DNA of its rows. The sample table holds a few hundred thousand distinct CDR3 sequences, of which 25% to 30% were seen once. Together, the top ten hold around 36% of the sample.

The sample in question was PBMCs, obtained before TCRalphabeta/CD19-depleted stem cell transplant. The origin of the receptors is a boy in the first two years of life with Wiskott-Aldrich syndrome, due to receive a stem cell transplant.

The J gene is TRBJ1-4, the V gene TRBV5-1; 8 nucleotides line up with TRBD1. CDR1 and CDR2 from the germline V gene are SGHRS and YFSETQ. V was pared by 4 bases and J by 8 bases, with 7 bases of the junction left unmatched. The CDR3 covers 14 residues. CDR3 region: CASSTGQGREKLFF. The DNA of the CDR3 is TGCGCCAGCAGCACCGGACAGGGACGGGAAAAACTGTTTTTT.

This clonotype turned up a few times. The chain recombines TRBV20-1 with TRBJ2-5, with D unclear. V was clipped by 6 bases and J by 5 bases, with 16 bases between them. The germline CDR1 and CDR2 sequences are DFQATT and SNEGSKA (reference sequence). The CDR3 length is 13 residues. The CDR3 sequence is CSAPGAEEETQYF. CDR3 coding DNA: TGCAGTGCCCCCGGAGCTGAAGAGGAGACCCAGTACTTC.

V usage is TRBV5-8 and J usage is TRBJ2-6; perhaps TRBD1 as D (5 bases). The CDR3 is 17 amino acids. Trimming removed 2 bases from V and 0 bases from J, with 12 bases in between. CDR1 SGHTS and CDR2 YDEGEE come from the germline V gene. The CDR3 nucleotides are TGTGCCAGCAGCTTTTTTTGGGGCCTCTCTGGGGCCAACGTCCTGACTTTC. This codes for CASSFFWGLSGANVLTF.

The chain carries TRBV21-1 and TRBJ1-1; no check of the table's D call, TRBD1, against the DNA was made. TRBV21-1 is a pseudogene. This CDR3 has 16 amino acids. This CDR3 is CASSKRGDREVTEAFF. The CDR3 nucleotides are TGTGCCAGCAGCAAAAGAGGGGACAGGGAAGTCACTGAAGCTTTCTTT.

This clonotype was observed a few times. The chain employs TRBV4-2 and TRBJ2-2; D remains unclear. Germline V gives CDR1 LGHNA, CDR2 YNFKEQ. V was trimmed by 4 bases and J by 6 bases, leaving 18 bases between them. The CDR3 length is 16 residues. This CDR3 is CASSPEINTTPGELFF. The CDR3 DNA reads as TGTGCCAGCAGCCCCGAAATTAATACAACGCCCGGGGAGCTGTTTTTT.

The chain couples TRBV20-1 to TRBJ2-7, with a possible D match to TRBD2 (5 bases). CDR1 and CDR2 from the germline V gene are DFQATT and SNEGSKA (reference sequence). This CDR3 contains 15 residues. V shed 1 base and J shed 3 bases, with 16 bases lying between them. CDR3 protein: CSARVQTLRDYEQYF. In nucleotides, the CDR3 is TGCAGTGCTAGAGTCCAAACCCTGAGGGACTACGAGCAGTACTTC.

This clonotype was found a few times. This chain links TRBV6-1 with TRBJ2-1; no clear D gene. This CDR3 region has 12 residues. The ends were cut back, 9 bases at V and 6 bases at J, with 12 bases in the middle. CDR1 is MNHNS, CDR2 SASEGT, per germline. The CDR3 loop is CASSSSFNEQFF. CDR3 nucleotide sequence: TGTGCCAGTTCTTCCTCTTTCAATGAGCAGTTCTTC.

This clonotype was detected once. The V and J genes are TRBV12-3 or TRBV12-4 and TRBJ2-7; TRBD1 aligns across 9 bases. There are 15 residues in the CDR3. V shed 6 bases, J shed 5 bases, and the junction held 11 bases outside the gene matches. The CDR3, as DNA: TGTGCCAGCAGGTATACAGGGGGCGCCTATAACGAGCAGTACTTC. Translated, it gives CASRYTGGAYNEQYF.

This clonotype was detected a few times. The rearrangement uses TRBV12-3 or TRBV12-4 and TRBJ1-5; a possible D gene is TRBD1 (6 bases). The CDR3 spans 14 residues. Between the trimmed V and J ends, which lost 5 bases and 3 bases, there was a span of 11 bases. CDR3: CASSPRGLNQPQHF. The DNA of the CDR3 is TGTGCCAGCAGTCCCCGGGGGCTCAATCAGCCCCAGCATTTT.

This clonotype was counted a few times. CDR3 in amino acids: CASSLEGTLETQYF. CDR3 nucleotides: TGCGCCAGCAGCTTGGAAGGGACACTAGAGACCCAGTACTTC. The gene calls are TRBV5-1 and TRBJ2-5, with D possibly being TRBD1 (6 bases). Trimming pared 0 bases from V and 4 bases from J, leaving 10 bases between. CDR1 SGHRS and CDR2 YFSETQ come from the germline V gene. The CDR3 totals 14 residues.

This chain connects TRBV4-2 to TRBJ2-2; possible D gene TRBD1, 6 bases. The V end was cut by 1 base, the J end by 1 base, with 10 bases between. Per the germline V gene, CDR1 is LGHNA and CDR2 is YNFKEQ. This CDR3 is 16 amino acids long. CDR3 coding DNA: TGTGCCAGCAGCCAAGCTCTGGGACAGAACACCGGGGAGCTGTTTTTT. It encodes CASSQALGQNTGELFF.

J is TRBJ2-1 and V is TRBV10-3, with TRBD2 identical over 9 bases. V was pared by 4 bases and J by 4 bases, with 11 bases of the junction left unmatched. The CDR3 totals 17 residues. In germline, CDR1 is ENHRY, CDR2 SYGVKD. Here the CDR3 reads CAISGGFSGSRYNEQFF. CDR3 coding DNA: TGTGCCATCAGTGGCGGGTTTAGCGGGAGTAGATACAATGAGCAGTTCTTC.

The V call is TRBV12-5, the J call TRBJ1-1; possibly TRBD1 for D (5 bases). The ends were cut back, 2 bases at V and 3 bases at J, with 16 bases in the middle. The CDR3 sequence is 16 residues long. Germline CDR1 LGHNT, CDR2 FRNRAP. The CDR3 DNA is TGTGCTAGTGGTTTGCCCATTCAGGGTCGGGACACTGAAGCTTTCTTT. Translation: CASGLPIQGRDTEAFF.

The CDR3 DNA reads TGTGCCAGCAGTTTACTAGCGGGAGAGTCCTACAATGAGCAGTTCTTC. Its protein is CASSLLAGESYNEQFF. The genes are TRBV28 and TRBJ2-1, with 10 bases aligning to TRBD2. With 2 bases clipped from V and 1 base from J, the junction kept 2 bases outside the gene matches. Germline-derived CDR1 and CDR2 are MDHEN and SYDVKM. This CDR3 has 16 residues.

This clonotype has more than one count but fewer than ten. The genes are TRBV5-1 and TRBJ2-3; D is ambiguous. Trimming took off 4 bases at V and 4 bases at J, with 16 bases between the two ends. The CDR3 loop spans 15 amino acids. Germline CDR1 SGHRS, CDR2 YFSETQ. CDR3 nucleotide sequence: TGCGCCAGCAGCATAAACTTCGCCCAACCAGATACGCAGTATTTT. Its protein is CASSINFAQPDTQYF.

The rearrangement joins TRBV5-1 to TRBJ1-1; D is unclear. In germline, CDR1 is SGHRS, CDR2 YFSETQ. V was shortened by 1 base and J by 5 bases, with 9 bases between the two germline ends. This CDR3 is 13 amino acids long. Here the CDR3 reads CASSLNAGTEAFF. The CDR3 bases are TGCGCCAGCAGCTTGAATGCGGGAACTGAAGCTTTCTTT.

The sample holds a few counts of this clonotype. The V and J genes are TRBV24-1 and TRBJ2-2; D uncertain. Trimming took off 3 bases at V and 1 base at J, with 8 bases between the two ends. CDR3 size: 15 residues. The germline gives CDR1 KGHDR, CDR2 SFDVKD. CDR3 nucleotide sequence: TGTGCCACCAGTGATCCGAGACGGAACACCGGGGAGCTGTTTTTT. Its translation is CATSDPRRNTGELFF.

As to this clonotype: This may be a read error, as it is one base from a much larger clone. This chain links TRBV7-9 with TRBJ2-7; TRBD1 agrees at 8 bases. The CDR3 totals 13 residues. The junction had 3 bases not matched to a gene; V was cut back by 5 bases and J by 3 bases. CDR1 SEHNR and CDR2 FQNEAQ come from the germline V gene (reference sequence). DNA of the CDR3: TGTGCCAGCAGCCACGGACAGGGCTACGAGCAGTACTTC. Its protein is CASSHGQGYEQYF.

The gene calls are TRBV10-3 and TRBJ2-1, with a possible D match to TRBD2 (6 bases). Deletions cut 3 bases from V and 6 bases from J, with 15 bases between. Looked up from germline, CDR1 is ENHRY and CDR2 is SYGVKD. The length of the CDR3 is 15 residues. In nucleotides, the CDR3 is TGTGCCATCAGTGACTCGGTAGCGGCACCCAATGAGCAGTTCTTC. Translation gives CAISDSVAAPNEQFF.

This clonotype was found once. The CDR3 loop reads CASSIGTSGVNEQFF. CDR3 bases: TGTGCCAGTAGTATAGGGACTAGCGGGGTCAATGAGCAGTTCTTC. J is TRBJ2-1 and V is TRBV19; 12 nucleotides agree with TRBD2. The CDR3 has 15 residues. Germline V gene sequence: CDR1 LNHDA, CDR2 SQIVND (reference sequence). The ends lost 1 base at V and 6 bases at J; junction bases unmatched: 1.

This clonotype was seen more than once but under ten times. J is TRBJ1-3 and V is TRBV20-1; D call uncertain. CDR3 length: 14 residues. V lost 2 bases, J lost 0 bases, and 8 bases lay in between. CDR1 and CDR2 from the germline V gene are DFQATT and SNEGSKA (reference sequence). CDR3 sequence: CSARLGGSGNTIYF. In DNA form, the CDR3 reads TGCAGTGCTAGACTAGGTGGCTCTGGAAACACCATATATTTT.

This clonotype was detected only a few times. V and J are TRBV20-1 and TRBJ2-1, with D possibly being TRBD1 (5 bases). CDR3 size: 14 residues. Deletions cut 0 bases from V and 2 bases from J, with 8 bases between. CDR1 is DFQATT and CDR2 is SNEGSKA in the germline V gene (reference sequence). This CDR3 reads CSARDRDPYNEQFF. In DNA form, the CDR3 reads TGCAGTGCTAGAGACAGGGATCCCTACAATGAGCAGTTCTTC.

This clonotype has just a few counts. This chain joins TRBV5-1 and TRBJ2-7; maybe TRBD1 (5 bases). The length of the CDR3 is 14 residues. CDR1 is SGHRS and CDR2 is YFSETQ in the germline V gene. The V and J ends lost 4 bases and 5 bases respectively, with 16 bases between them. The CDR3 sequence is CASSPQRQFDEQYF. The CDR3, as DNA: TGCGCCAGCAGCCCCCAGAGACAGTTTGACGAGCAGTACTTC.

A few counts support this clonotype. CDR3 sequence reads: CASSYLAGVASGELFF. The CDR3, as DNA: TGTGCCAGCAGTTATTTAGCGGGAGTTGCATCCGGGGAGCTGTTTTTT. The V call is TRBV12-3 or TRBV12-4, the J call TRBJ2-2; 9 bases map to TRBD2. V trimming: 4 bases; J trimming: 6 bases; junction bases outside the gene matches: 9. The CDR3 length is 16 residues.

In this sample, this clonotype turned up once. This chain uses TRBV2 with TRBJ2-3; D gene unclear. The CDR3 is 11 amino acids. Germline V lookup: CDR1 SNHLY, CDR2 FYNNEI. V lost 8 bases, J lost 2 bases, and 5 bases lay in between. CDR3 sequence: CASGPTDTQYF. CDR3 sequence (DNA): TGTGCCAGCGGACCCACAGATACGCAGTATTTT.